This is a list of T cell receptor beta chains from one sample in a study of blood T cell repertoires in COVID-19. Using immunoSEQ multiplex PCR, the repertoire was profiled, and TCRdb retains in-frame clones only, with some absent. The sample includes around 190,000 clones, about four fifths seen only once; the top ten take more than 2.5%. The specimen was PBMCs or T cells enriched from blood (not recorded which). These TCRs come from a woman younger than 45 who had recovered from COVID-19. CDR3s include the opening cysteine and the closing phenylalanine or tryptophan. The order of the fields is J gene, clone size, V gene, D gene, CDR3 DNA, CDR3 protein. D genes are given only for firm matches. Clone size is stated in some rows and not others, as once, few, many or a class when expanded.

TRBJ1-6 | . | TRBV10-2 | TRBD1 | TGCGCCAGCAGTGAGCAGGGGACAGAAAATTCACCCCTCCACTTT | CASSEQGTENSPLHF
TRBJ1-5 | . | TRBV28 | TRBD1 | TGTGCCAGCAGTCGTTACTCAGGGGGCTATCAGCCCCAGCATTTT | CASSRYSGGYQPQHF
TRBJ1-5 | . | TRBV5-4 | TRBD1 | TGTGCCAGCAGCCCCGGACAGGGGCAGCCCCAGCATTTT | CASSPGQGQPQHF
TRBJ2-1 | . | TRBV4-1 | TRBD1 | TGCGCCAGCAGCCAGGGGGGACAGGGGGCGCGTAATGAGCAGTTCTTC | CASSQGGQGARNEQFF
TRBJ2-3 | . | TRBV28 | TRBD1 | TGTGCCAGCAGTTTAGGGGACAGCTCAGATACGCAGTATTTT | CASSLGDSSDTQYF
TRBJ2-1 | . | TRBV20-1 | TRBD1 | TGCAGTGCTAGGACAGGGGTTGAGCAGTTCTTC | CSARTGVEQFF
TRBJ1-1 | . | TRBV28 | . | TGTGCCAGCAGTAGACAGACATATGAAGCTTTCTTT | CASSRQTYEAFF
TRBJ1-1 | once | TRBV7-2 | TRBD1 | TGTGCCAGCAGCCGGGACAGGGGGCGTACCACTGAAGCTTTCTTT | CASSRDRGRTTEAFF
TRBJ2-2 | . | TRBV7-8 | . | TGTGCCAGCAGCTTAGGAGGCAGCCGGAACACCGGGGAGCTGTTTTTT | CASSLGGSRNTGELFF
TRBJ2-1 | . | TRBV7-8 | TRBD2 | TGTGCCAGCAGCTCAGTAGCGGGGATTGTCCTTTACAATGAGCAGTTCTTC | CASSSVAGIVLYNEQFF
TRBJ1-3 | . | TRBV6-1 | . | TGTGCCAGCAGTGAGGGAGGGAATCTACGCACCATATATTTT | CASSEGGNLRTIYF
TRBJ1-6 | few | TRBV5-4 | . | TGTGCCAGCAGCAGCGGGGCCGCGAATTCACCCCTCCACTTT | CASSSGAANSPLHF
TRBJ2-3 | . | TRBV28 | . | TGTGCCAGCAGTTCTACCCTCACAGGGAGGGAGAGGACAGATACGCAGTATTTT | CASSSTLTGRERTDTQYF
TRBJ2-1 | . | TRBV15 | TRBD2 | TGTGCCACCAGCACATTTAAAGCGGGATCCTACAATGAGCAGTTCTTC | CATSTFKAGSYNEQFF
TRBJ2-5 | . | TRBV19 | . | TGTGCCAGTAGTCCGAGCGTCCCGGGACCCGGAGGGGAGACCCAGTACTTC | CASSPSVPGPGGETQYF
TRBJ2-2 | . | TRBV19 | TRBD2 | TGTGCCAGTAGTCTCCCCTCGACTAGCGGGAGGACCACGTGGAAGCTGTTTTTT | CASSLPSTSGRTTWKLFF
TRBJ1-2 | . | TRBV19 | TRBD1 | TGTGCCAGTAGTATGGCAGGGACAGGCATCTATGGCTACACCTTC | CASSMAGTGIYGYTF
TRBJ1-1 | . | TRBV4-1 | TRBD1 | TGCGCCAGCAGCCAATCTAGGGGACAGTCAAACACTGAAGCTTTCTTT | CASSQSRGQSNTEAFF
TRBJ1-1 | . | TRBV15 | TRBD1 | TGTGCCACCTGGGACAGGGAGAACACTGAAGCTTTCTTT | CATWDRENTEAFF
TRBJ2-7 | . | TRBV11-2 | TRBD2 | TGTGCCAGCAGCTCCTGGGAGGGACCTAAGGACGAGCAGTACTTC | CASSSWEGPKDEQYF
TRBJ2-7 | . | TRBV21-1 | . | TGTGTCAGCCGCAAACCAGGCTACGAGCAGTACTTC | CVSRKPGYEQYF
TRBJ2-1 | . | TRBV15 | TRBD2 | TGTGCCACCAGCATGGGACTAGCGAACTCCTACAATGAGCAGTTCTTC | CATSMGLANSYNEQFF
TRBJ2-1 | . | TRBV24-1 | TRBD1 | TGTGCCACCAGTGAGTTCACAGGGGCAAGCTCCTACAATGAGCAGTTCTTC | CATSEFTGASSYNEQFF
TRBJ2-3 | . | TRBV5-6 | TRBD1 | TGTGCCAGCAGCTTGAGGGGGCTGAGTACAGATACGCAGTATTTT | CASSLRGLSTDTQYF
TRBJ2-3 | . | TRBV28 | TRBD2 | TGTGCCAGCAGTACCCCCCTCACGACTAGCGGGAGGGAGCGCGCGCAGTATTTT | CASSTPLTTSGRERAQYF
TRBJ2-1 | few | TRBV7-8 | TRBD2 | TGTGCCAGCAGCTTAGCGTCTGCGGGGGGGTTTAGATACAATGAGCAGTTCTTC | CASSLASAGGFRYNEQFF
TRBJ1-2 | . | TRBV9 | TRBD1 | TGTGCCAGCAGCCAGGGACAGGGCAGTGGCTACACCTTC | CASSQGQGSGYTF
TRBJ2-3 | . | TRBV25-1 | . | TGTGCCAGCAGTGAATCAAGGGAGGTGGATGCAGATACGCAGTATTTT | CASSESREVDADTQYF
TRBJ1-5 | . | TRBV5-1 | TRBD1 | TGCGCCAGCAGCTCAGGACAGGGCGGCCAGCCCCAGCATTTT | CASSSGQGGQPQHF
TRBJ2-1 | . | TRBV4-1 | TRBD1 | TGCGCCAGCAGCCAAGTCCCGACAGGGACTGAGCAGTTCTTC | CASSQVPTGTEQFF
TRBJ1-5 | . | TRBV19 | TRBD1 | TGTGCCAGTAGTATGGAGACAGGGTTCAATCAGCCCCAGCATTTT | CASSMETGFNQPQHF
TRBJ1-1 | . | TRBV18 | . | TGTGCCAGCTCACCCCTCCCGAACACTGAAGCTTTCTTT | CASSPLPNTEAFF
TRBJ1-1 | . | TRBV7-9 | TRBD1 | TGTGCCAGCAGCCCCTGGACAGGGGGAGTGGGGGAGTACACTGAAGCTTTCTTT | CASSPWTGGVGEYTEAFF
TRBJ2-7 | . | TRBV19 | . | TGTGCCAGTAGTATAGATTCAGGCTACGAGCAGTACTTC | CASSIDSGYEQYF
TRBJ1-2 | . | TRBV7-9 | TRBD1 | TGTGCCAGCAGCCCGACAGGGTCCTATGGCTACACCTTC | CASSPTGSYGYTF
TRBJ2-3 | few | TRBV14 | . | TGTGCCAGCAGCCGCCATCTAGCAAATACGCAGTATTTT | CASSRHLANTQYF
TRBJ1-6 | once | TRBV28 | . | TGTGCCAGCAGTTTAAGTCGGTGGGGGGGGCCTAATTCACCCCTCCACTTT | CASSLSRWGGPNSPLHF
TRBJ2-1 | few | TRBV11-3 | TRBD2 | TGTGCCAGCAGCTTGGGACTAGCCAATGAGCAGTTCTTC | CASSLGLANEQFF
TRBJ1-6 | . | TRBV9 | . | TGTGCCAGCAACATCAATACTAGGACAGAGAGCTCCTATAATTCACCCCTCCACTTT | CASNINTRTESSYNSPLHF
TRBJ1-1 | . | TRBV24-1 | TRBD1 | TGTGCCACCAGTCGGACAGGGAGCGACACTGAAGCTTTCTTT | CATSRTGSDTEAFF
TRBJ1-2 | . | TRBV6-1 | . | TGTGCCAGCAGTGTAAATAGTCCTCACTCTAACTATGGCTACACCTTC | CASSVNSPHSNYGYTF
TRBJ1-5 | . | TRBV19 | . | TGTGCCAGTAGTTCCGGTGGGCCCCAGCATTTT | CASSSGGPQHF
TRBJ1-5 | . | TRBV5-8 | . | TGTGCCAGCAGCTGGGGCGGGAAGCCCCAGCATTTT | CASSWGGKPQHF
TRBJ2-5 | . | TRBV7-2 | TRBD2 | TGTGCCAGCAGCTTAACTAGCGGGGGGGTCCAAGAGACCCAGTACTTC | CASSLTSGGVQETQYF
TRBJ2-1 | . | TRBV7-2 | TRBD2 | TGTGCCAGCAGCCCCCGAGATAGCGGGACCTACAATGAGCAGTTCTTC | CASSPRDSGTYNEQFF
TRBJ1-2 | few | TRBV5-1 | . | TGCGCCAGCAGCCTAGGACAGAGCTATGGCTACACCTTC | CASSLGQSYGYTF
TRBJ2-1 | . | TRBV5-1 | . | TGCGCCAGCACTGGTGGATTGGAGGGAAGTATGCAGTTCTTC | CASTGGLEGSMQFF